Each of the 8 T cell receptor beta chains below was sequenced from the same sample in a study of cytomegalovirus exposure and HLA in healthy donors. TCRdb's copy holds only in-frame clones and misses some; the assay was immunoSEQ multiplex PCR. This table has some 350,000 clones, roughly 87% appearing once. Sequencing used PBMCs. The receptors here all came from a woman aged 25-40 years in good health and CMV-seropositive.

In its sample, this clone was seen once. The chain recombines TRBV5-4 with TRBJ2-3, with a tentative D call TRBD2 (6 bases). CDR1 is SGHNT, CDR2 YYREEE, per germline (reference sequence). This CDR3 is built from 16 residues. Trimming pared 3 bases from V and 1 base from J, leaving 15 bases between. CDR3 DNA sequence: TGTGCCAGCAGCTCCACGTTGGGGGGAGGCACAGATACGCAGTATTTT. This sequence encodes CASSSTLGGGTDTQYF. Based on the CDR3 plus reference TRBV5-4 and TRBJ2-3, the full variable domain is ETGVTQSPTHLIKTRGQQVTLRCSSQSGHNTVSWYQQALGQGPQFIFQYYREEENGRGNFPPRFSGLQFPNYSSELNVNALELDDSALYLCASSSTLGGGTDTQYFGPGTRLTVL.

This clone was found a few times. CDR3 sequence reads: CASSLGRNSGNTIYF. The CDR3 region has the DNA TGTGCCAGCAGTCTTGGACGGAACTCTGGAAACACCATATATTTT. V and J are TRBV2 and TRBJ1-3; D unresolved. Per the germline V gene, CDR1 is SNHLY and CDR2 is FYNNEI. V dropped 5 bases and J dropped 0 bases, with 11 bases sitting between them. This CDR3 spans 15 amino acids.

The chain recombines TRBV30 with TRBJ1-4, with a possible D match to TRBD1 (6 bases). The V and J ends lost 3 bases and 8 bases respectively, with 25 bases between them. Germline CDR1 reads GTSNPN; CDR2 reads SVGIG (reference sequence). The CDR3 covers 17 residues. CDR3 sequence: CAWSLTGPSRAREKLFF. Here the CDR3 DNA reads TGTGCCTGGAGCCTTACAGGGCCTAGTCGGGCGAGAGAAAAACTGTTTTTT. Based on the CDR3 plus reference TRBV30 and TRBJ1-4, the full variable domain is SQTIHQWPATLVQPVGSPLSLECTVEGTSNPNLYWYRQAAGRGLQLLFYSVGIGQISSEVPQNLSASRPQDRQFILSSKKLLLSDSGFYLCAWSLTGPSRAREKLFFGSGTQLSVL.

V usage is TRBV29-1 and J usage is TRBJ2-5; 9 bases agree with TRBD1. The CDR3 is made up of 12 amino acids. Losses at the gene ends were 7 bases for V and 5 bases for J; bases not matched to a gene: 5. Germline lookup yields CDR1 SQVTM and CDR2 ANQGSEA. The CDR3 region is CSARTGDETQYF. CDR3 DNA sequence: TGCAGCGCTCGGACAGGGGATGAGACCCAGTACTTC.

This sequence joins TRBV18 and TRBJ2-7; perhaps TRBD2 as D (5 bases). The CDR3 has 14 amino acids. Looked up from germline, CDR1 is KGHSH and CDR2 is LQKENI. V was pared by 2 bases and J by 7 bases, with 15 bases between. CDR3 DNA: TGTGCCAGCTCACCATTCCCGGAGGTTGGAGAGCAGTACTTC. Translating it yields CASSPFPEVGEQYF.

The chain combines TRBV28 with TRBJ1-1; D is ambiguous. V was clipped by 10 bases and J by 5 bases, with 11 bases between them. CDR3 length: 11 residues. Germline values: CDR1 MDHEN, CDR2 SYDVKM. The CDR3 spells CATRGDTEAFF. The CDR3 DNA reads as TGTGCCACCCGGGGTGATACTGAAGCTTTCTTT.

The V gene is TRBV30, the J gene TRBJ2-1, with D perhaps TRBD1 or TRBD2 (5 bases each). CDR1 is GTSNPN, CDR2 SVGIG, per germline (reference sequence). Trimming cost V 1 base and J 4 bases, with 14 bases left between them. This CDR3 region has 15 residues. CDR3 DNA sequence: TGTGCCTGGAGTGCAGCTCCGGGACGGTACAATGAGCAGTTCTTC. Protein product: CAWSAAPGRYNEQFF.

The J gene is TRBJ2-2, the V gene TRBV6-5; D perhaps matches TRBD2 (5 bases). The CDR3 runs to 15 residues. The V gene lost 6 bases and the J gene lost 2 bases, with 13 bases spanning the gap. Germline CDR1 reads MNHEY; CDR2 reads SVGAGI. The CDR3 protein is CASRDRGRNTGELFF. As DNA, the CDR3 is TGTGCCAGCAGGGACCGGGGTAGAAACACCGGGGAGCTGTTTTTT.